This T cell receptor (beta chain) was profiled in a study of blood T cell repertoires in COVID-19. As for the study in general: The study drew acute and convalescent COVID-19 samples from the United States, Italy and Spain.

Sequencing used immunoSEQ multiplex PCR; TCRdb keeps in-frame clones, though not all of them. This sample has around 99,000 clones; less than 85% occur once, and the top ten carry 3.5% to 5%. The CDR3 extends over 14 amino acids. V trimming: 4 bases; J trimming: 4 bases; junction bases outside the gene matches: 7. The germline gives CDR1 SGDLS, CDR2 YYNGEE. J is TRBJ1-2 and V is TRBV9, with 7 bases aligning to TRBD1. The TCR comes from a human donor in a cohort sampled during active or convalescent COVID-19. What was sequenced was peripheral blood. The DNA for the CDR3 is TGTGCCAGCAGCCCAGAGGGGACAGCCTATGGCTACACCTTC. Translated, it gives CASSPEGTAYGYTF.